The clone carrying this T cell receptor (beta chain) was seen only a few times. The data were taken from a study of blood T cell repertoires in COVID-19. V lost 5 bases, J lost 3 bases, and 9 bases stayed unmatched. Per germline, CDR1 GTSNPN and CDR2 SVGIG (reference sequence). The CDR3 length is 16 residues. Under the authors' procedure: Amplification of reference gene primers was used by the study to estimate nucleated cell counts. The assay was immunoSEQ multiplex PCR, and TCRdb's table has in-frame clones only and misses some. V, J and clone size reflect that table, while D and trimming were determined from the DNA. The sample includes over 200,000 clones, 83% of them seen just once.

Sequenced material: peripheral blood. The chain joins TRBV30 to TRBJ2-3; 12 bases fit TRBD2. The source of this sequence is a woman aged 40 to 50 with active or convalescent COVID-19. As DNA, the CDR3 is TGTGCCTGGGGGCTAGCGGGAGGGATCATAACAGATACGCAGTATTTT. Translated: CAWGLAGGIITDTQYF.